The 8 T cell receptor beta chains below all came from one sample that was sequenced in a study of cytomegalovirus exposure and HLA in healthy donors. The study ran its PCR with 60 Vbeta and 13 Jbeta primers. Assay used: immunoSEQ multiplex PCR; TCRdb lists only in-frame clones, some missing. Of 130,000 to 150,000 clones detected, roughly three quarters appear once; the ten largest clones hold under 5.5%. Sequencing used PBMCs. Receptors were obtained from a woman between 50 and 59 years old in good health and CMV-seronegative.

This chain joins TRBV19 and TRBJ1-4; the D is unclear. The CDR3 totals 14 residues. The germline V and J ends were trimmed by 3 bases and 7 bases, with 12 bases remaining between them. CDR1 is LNHDA and CDR2 is SQIVND in the germline V gene (reference sequence). This CDR3 is CASSIGGLGEKLFF. CDR3 bases: TGTGCCAGTAGTATTGGCGGGTTGGGTGAAAAACTGTTTTTT.

J is TRBJ2-2 and V is TRBV6-5; a weak D match, TRBD1 (5 bases). V was trimmed by 0 bases and J by 3 bases, leaving 11 bases between them. From germline, CDR1 is MNHEY and CDR2 SVGAGI. The CDR3 contains 16 residues. Here the CDR3 DNA reads TGTGCCAGCAGTTACTCCCCAGGGATTGACACCGGGGAGCTGTTTTTT. Translated: CASSYSPGIDTGELFF.

The V call is TRBV29-1, the J call TRBJ2-2; D possibly corresponds to TRBD2 (6 bases). CDR1 and CDR2 from the germline V gene are SQVTM and ANQGSEA. The CDR3 is 14 residues long. Trimming took 6 bases from V and 0 from J, leaving 11 bases between them. The CDR3 nucleotides are TGCAGCGTGGTTGGGGGGACGAACACCGGGGAGCTGTTTTTT. Protein sequence: CSVVGGTNTGELFF.

The chain combines TRBV30 with TRBJ1-5; D gene unclear. The germline V and J ends were trimmed by 6 bases and 1 base, with 16 bases remaining between them. Per germline, CDR1 GTSNPN and CDR2 SVGIG (reference sequence). The CDR3 consists of 15 residues. The CDR3 coding sequence is TGTGCCTGTGGTATCCCGAGGGTGAGCAATCAGCCCCAGCATTTT. Its translation is CACGIPRVSNQPQHF.

The V gene is TRBV14, the J gene TRBJ1-4; D unclear. Germline assignment: CDR1 SGHDN and CDR2 FVKESK. The CDR3 length is 14 residues. Trimming shortened V by 0 bases and J by 10 bases, and 12 bases separated the two germline ends. CDR3 DNA: TGTGCCAGCAGCCAAGATCGCGAGAGCGTAAAACTGTTTTTT. This gives the protein CASSQDRESVKLFF.

The chain recombines TRBV6-1 with TRBJ2-7; 9 positions agree with TRBD2. The CDR3 is 15 amino acids. V dropped 2 bases and J dropped 1; count of bases not matched to a gene: 3. CDR1 and CDR2 from the germline V gene are MNHNS and SASEGT. CDR3 protein: CASSEKLAGSYEQYF. CDR3 DNA: TGTGCCAGCAGTGAAAAGCTAGCGGGGTCCTACGAGCAGTACTTC.

The rearrangement uses TRBV6-1 and TRBJ1-2, with TRBD1 matching 10 bases. CDR3 length: 13 residues. Germline lookup yields CDR1 MNHNS and CDR2 SASEGT. Trimming removed 5 bases from V and 5 bases from J; junction bases left unmatched: 2. DNA of the CDR3: TGTGCCAGCAGTCGGGACAGGGGTTATGGCTACACCTTC. Protein: CASSRDRGYGYTF.

This rearrangement joins TRBV4-3 to TRBJ1-1; D might be TRBD1 (6 bases). Germline CDR1 and CDR2: LGHNA and YSLEER. V was cut by 4 bases and J by 2 bases, with 8 bases left in between. The CDR3 sequence is 13 residues long. The CDR3 coding sequence is TGCGCCAGCAGCCGAGGGGGTAACACTGAAGCTTTCTTT. Translated: CASSRGGNTEAFF.